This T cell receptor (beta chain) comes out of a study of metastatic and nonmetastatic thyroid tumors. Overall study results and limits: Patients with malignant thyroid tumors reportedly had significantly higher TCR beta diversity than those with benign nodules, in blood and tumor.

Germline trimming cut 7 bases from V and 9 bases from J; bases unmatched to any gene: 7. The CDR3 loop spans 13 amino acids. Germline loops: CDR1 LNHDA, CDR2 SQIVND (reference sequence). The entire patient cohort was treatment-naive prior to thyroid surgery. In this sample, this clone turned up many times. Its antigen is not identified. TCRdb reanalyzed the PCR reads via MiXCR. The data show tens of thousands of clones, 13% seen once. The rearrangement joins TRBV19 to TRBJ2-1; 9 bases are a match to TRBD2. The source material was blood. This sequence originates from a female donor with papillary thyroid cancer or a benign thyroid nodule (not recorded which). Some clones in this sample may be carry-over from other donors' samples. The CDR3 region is CASNSGRGVEQFF. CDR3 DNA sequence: TGTGCCAGTAATAGCGGGAGAGGGGTTGAGCAGTTCTTC.